This entry features one TCR beta chain sequence. The antigen remains unidentified. This sample is drawn from a study of shared clonotypes between healthy human individuals. Overall study results and limits: A handful of donors had 4% to 5% of their naive CD4 clonotypes in common. It was the few donors that limited the genetic and exposure-history diversity represented.

Only CD45RO-negative cells positively selected for CCR7 counted as naive CD8 cells, so terminally differentiated effector memory CD45RA+ cells were excluded. Each subset's genomic DNA was shared equally among a number of immunoSEQ plates. Clones were sequenced by immunoSEQ multiplex PCR, and TCRdb holds only the in-frame ones, with some missing. Here the sample spans around 2,000,000 clones, roughly 95% being singletons. The CDR3 runs to 12 residues. V lost 8 bases to trimming and J lost 8 bases, with 13 bases between them. Per germline, CDR1 ENHRY and CDR2 SYGVKD. Sequencing was carried out using naive CD8+ T cells sorted from blood. The receptor comes from a man aged 18 to 29 in good health. The chain employs TRBV10-3 and TRBJ1-5; the D is unclear. CDR3 residues: CAISAGSEPQHF. The CDR3, as DNA: TGTGCCATCTCGGCGGGTTCGGAGCCCCAGCATTTT.